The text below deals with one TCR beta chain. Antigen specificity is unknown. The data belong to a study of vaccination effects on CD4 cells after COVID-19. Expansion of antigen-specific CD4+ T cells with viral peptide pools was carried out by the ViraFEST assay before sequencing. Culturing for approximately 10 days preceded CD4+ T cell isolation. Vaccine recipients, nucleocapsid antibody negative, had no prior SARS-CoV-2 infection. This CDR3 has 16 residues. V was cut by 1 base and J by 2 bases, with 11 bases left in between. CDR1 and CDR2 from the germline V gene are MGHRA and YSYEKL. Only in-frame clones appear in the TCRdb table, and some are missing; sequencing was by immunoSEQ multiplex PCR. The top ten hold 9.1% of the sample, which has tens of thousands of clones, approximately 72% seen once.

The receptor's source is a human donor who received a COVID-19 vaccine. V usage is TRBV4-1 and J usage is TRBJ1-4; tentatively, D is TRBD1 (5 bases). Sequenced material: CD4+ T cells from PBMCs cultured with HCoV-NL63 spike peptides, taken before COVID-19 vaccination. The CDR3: CASSQASTATNEKLFF. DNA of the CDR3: TGCGCCAGCAGCCAAGCTTCGACAGCTACTAATGAAAAACTGTTTTTT.